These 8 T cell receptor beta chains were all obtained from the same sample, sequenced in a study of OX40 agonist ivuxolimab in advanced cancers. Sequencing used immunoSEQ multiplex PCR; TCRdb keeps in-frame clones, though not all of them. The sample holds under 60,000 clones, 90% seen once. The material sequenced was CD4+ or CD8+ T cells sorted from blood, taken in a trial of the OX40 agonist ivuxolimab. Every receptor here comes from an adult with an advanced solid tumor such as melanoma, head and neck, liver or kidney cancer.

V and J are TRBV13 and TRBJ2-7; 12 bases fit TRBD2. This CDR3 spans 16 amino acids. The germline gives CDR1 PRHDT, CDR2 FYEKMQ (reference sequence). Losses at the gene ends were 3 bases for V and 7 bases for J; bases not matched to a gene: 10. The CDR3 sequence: CASSFELAGGSGEQYF. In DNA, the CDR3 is TGTGCCAGCAGCTTCGAACTAGCGGGAGGCTCTGGGGAGCAGTACTTC. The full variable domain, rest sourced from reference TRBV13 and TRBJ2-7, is AAGVIQSPRHLIKEKRETATLKCYPIPRHDTVYWYQQGPGQDPQFLISFYEKMQSDKGSIPDRFSAQQFSDYHSELNMSSLELGDSALYFCASSFELAGGSGEQYFGPGTRLTVT.

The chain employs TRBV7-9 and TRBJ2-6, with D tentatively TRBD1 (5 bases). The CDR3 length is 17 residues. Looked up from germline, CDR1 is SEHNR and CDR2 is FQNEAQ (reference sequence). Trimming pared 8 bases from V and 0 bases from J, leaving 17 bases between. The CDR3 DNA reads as TGTGCCAGCGATGAAACAGGAATCTTCTCTGGGGCCAACGTCCTGACTTTC. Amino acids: CASDETGIFSGANVLTF.

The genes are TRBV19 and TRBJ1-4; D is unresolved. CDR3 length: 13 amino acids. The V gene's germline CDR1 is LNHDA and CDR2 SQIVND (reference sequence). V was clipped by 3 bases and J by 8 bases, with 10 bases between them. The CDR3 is CASSMMVLEKLFF. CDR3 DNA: TGTGCCAGTAGTATGATGGTACTAGAAAAACTGTTTTTT. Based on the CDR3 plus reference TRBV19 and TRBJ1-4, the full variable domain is DGGITQSPKYLFRKEGQNVTLSCEQNLNHDAMYWYRQDPGQGLRLIYYSQIVNDFQKGDIAEGYSVSREKKESFPLTVTSAQKNPTAFYLCASSMMVLEKLFFGSGTQLSVL.

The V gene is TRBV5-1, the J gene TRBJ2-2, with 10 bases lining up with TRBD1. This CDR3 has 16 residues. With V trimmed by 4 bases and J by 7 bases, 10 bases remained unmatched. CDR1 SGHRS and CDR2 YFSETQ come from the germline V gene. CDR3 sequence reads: CASSQGQGLRGGELFF. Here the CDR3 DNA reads TGCGCCAGCAGCCAGGGACAGGGGCTGCGGGGCGGGGAGCTGTTTTTT. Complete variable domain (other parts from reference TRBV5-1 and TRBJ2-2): KAGVTQTPRYLIKTRGQQVTLSCSPISGHRSVSWYQQTPGQGLQFLFEYFSETQRNKGNFPGRFSGRQFSNSRSEMNVSTLELGDSALYLCASSQGQGLRGGELFFGEGSRLTVL.

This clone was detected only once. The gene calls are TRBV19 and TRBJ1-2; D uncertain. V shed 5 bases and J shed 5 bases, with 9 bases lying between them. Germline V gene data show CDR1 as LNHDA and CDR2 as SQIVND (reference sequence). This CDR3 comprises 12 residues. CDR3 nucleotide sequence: TGTGCCAGTAGTCCTCAGCCATATGGCTACACCTTC. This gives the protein CASSPQPYGYTF.

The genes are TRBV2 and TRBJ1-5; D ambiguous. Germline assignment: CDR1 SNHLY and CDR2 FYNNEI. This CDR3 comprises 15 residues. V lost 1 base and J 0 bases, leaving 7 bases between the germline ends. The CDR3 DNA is TGTGCCAGCAGTGAAGACAGTTATAGCAATCAGCCCCAGCATTTT. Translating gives CASSEDSYSNQPQHF.

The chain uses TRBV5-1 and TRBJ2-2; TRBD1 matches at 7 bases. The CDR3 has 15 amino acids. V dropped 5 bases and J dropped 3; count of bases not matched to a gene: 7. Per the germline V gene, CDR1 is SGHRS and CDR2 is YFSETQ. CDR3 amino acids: CASRSRQGDTGELFF. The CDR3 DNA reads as TGCGCCAGCAGATCCCGACAGGGAGACACCGGGGAGCTGTTTTTT.

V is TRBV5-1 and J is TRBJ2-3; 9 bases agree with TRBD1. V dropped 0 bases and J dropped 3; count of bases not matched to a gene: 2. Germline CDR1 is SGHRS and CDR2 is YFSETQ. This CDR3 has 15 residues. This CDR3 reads CASSLVGQGTDTQYF. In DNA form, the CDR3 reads TGCGCCAGCAGCTTGGTGGGACAGGGAACAGATACGCAGTATTTT.